Below, one TCR beta chain is given with its context. As yet, its antigen is unknown. The J segment lost 8 bases and the V segment lost 4 bases, leaving 12 bases of the junction unmatched. CDR3 length: 15 residues. TCRdb keeps only in-frame clones here, not all; method: immunoSEQ multiplex PCR. The sample consists of 91,000 or so clones, about 90% of them appearing once. This sample is drawn from a study of identifying expanded T cells in peripheral blood. Healthy donors had no documented immune events, such as infections, while sampled. General study results and limits: About 1.2 clones differed between technical replicates, versus around 16 and 19 over time. Variance in clone template counts between roughly two-week samples significantly increased with total template count across all healthy donors.

The clonotype comes from a person aged 18-70 years in good health. Material: blood. This rearrangement joins TRBV5-3 to TRBJ2-1, with 7 bases matching TRBD2. TRBV5-3 is identified as an open reading frame with a role that is uncertain. This chain's CDR3 is CARSASGVFRYEQFF. The CDR3 DNA is TGTGCCAGAAGCGCTAGCGGTGTTTTCCGCTATGAGCAGTTCTTC.